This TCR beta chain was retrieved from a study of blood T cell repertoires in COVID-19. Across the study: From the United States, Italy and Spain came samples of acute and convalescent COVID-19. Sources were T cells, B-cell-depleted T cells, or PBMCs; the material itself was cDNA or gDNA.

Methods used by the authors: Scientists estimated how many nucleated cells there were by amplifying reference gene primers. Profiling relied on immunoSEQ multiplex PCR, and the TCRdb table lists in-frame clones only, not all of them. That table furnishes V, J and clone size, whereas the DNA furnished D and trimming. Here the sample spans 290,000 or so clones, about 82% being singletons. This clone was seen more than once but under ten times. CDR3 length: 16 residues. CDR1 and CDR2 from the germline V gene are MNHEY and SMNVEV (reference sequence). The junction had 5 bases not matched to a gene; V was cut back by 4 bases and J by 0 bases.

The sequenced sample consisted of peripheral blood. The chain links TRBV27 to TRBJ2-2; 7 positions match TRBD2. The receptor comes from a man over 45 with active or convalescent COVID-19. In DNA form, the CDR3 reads TGTGCCAGCAGTTCCCCCGCGGGAGCGAACACCGGGGAGCTGTTTTTT. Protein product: CASSSPAGANTGELFF.